The next 5 T cell receptor beta chains were all read from a single sample in a study of response to subunit inactivated influenza vaccine. TCRdb fed the RT-PCR reads into MiXCR, producing one record per CDR3 protein. The data contain around 500,000 distinct CDR3 sequences, roughly 11% of them singletons. Specimen: PBMCs from blood, collected about 40 days after vaccination. The receptors originated from a man aged 45 to 65 who received an inactivated influenza vaccine.

This clonotype was picked up many times. The chain joins TRBV9 to TRBJ1-6; possible D gene TRBD1, 6 bases. Trimming left V 5 bases short and J 7 bases short, with 13 bases between. The V gene's germline CDR1 is SGDLS and CDR2 YYNGEE. This CDR3 region has 14 residues. CDR3 sequence reads: CASSIGQPNSPLHF. The DNA of the CDR3 is TGTGCCAGCAGTATCGGACAGCCCAATTCACCCCTCCACTTT. Looking up the rest from reference TRBV9 and TRBJ1-6 gives the full variable domain: DSGVTQTPKHLITATGQRVTLRCSPRSGDLSVYWYQQSLDQGLQFLIQYYNGEERAKGNILERFSAQQFPDLHSELNLSSLELGDSALYFCASSIGQPNSPLHFGNGTRLTVT.

The chain employs TRBV7-2 and TRBJ2-5, with 10 nucleotides matching TRBD2. The germline gives CDR1 SGHTA, CDR2 FQGNSA. V shed 1 base, J shed 2 bases, and the junction held 4 bases outside the gene matches. This CDR3 has 16 amino acids. As DNA, the CDR3 is TGTGCCAGCAGCTTAGGGACTAGCGGAATTCAAGAGACCCAGTACTTC. Protein product: CASSLGTSGIQETQYF. Drawing the rest from reference TRBV7-2 and TRBJ2-5, the complete variable domain is GAGVSQSPSNKVTEKGKDVELRCDPISGHTALYWYRQSLGQGLEFLIYFQGNSAPDKSGLPSDRFSAERTGGSVSTLTIQRTQQEDSAVYLCASSLGTSGIQETQYFGPGTRLLVL.

This clonotype was counted at least ten times. The chain has TRBV10-3 and TRBJ2-1; either TRBD1 or TRBD2 may supply D (5 bases each). The germline CDR1 and CDR2 sequences are ENHRY and SYGVKD. With 3 bases removed from V and 6 bases from J, the gap between germline ends came to 15 bases. The CDR3 contains 15 residues. The DNA of the CDR3 is TGTGCCATCAGTGACGGGAAGGGGCTTGGCAATGAGCAGTTCTTC. This codes for CAISDGKGLGNEQFF.

A few counts support this clonotype. The V and J genes are TRBV4-2 and TRBJ2-3, with D possibly TRBD1 on 5 matching bases. Trimming cost V 0 bases and J 2 bases, with 9 bases left between them. Germline V gives CDR1 LGHNA, CDR2 YNFKEQ. This CDR3 is built from 15 residues. The CDR3 spells CASSQDGRATDTQYF. CDR3 DNA sequence: TGTGCCAGCAGCCAAGACGGCAGGGCCACAGATACGCAGTATTTT.

This clonotype was counted a few times. This chain links TRBV4-2 with TRBJ2-4, with 7 bases aligning to TRBD1. Per germline, CDR1 LGHNA and CDR2 YNFKEQ. V was clipped by 3 bases and J by 5 bases; unmatched bases: 10. This CDR3 has 16 amino acids. CDR3 coding DNA: TGTGCCAGCAGCCAGATTACCGGGACAGTGGAAAACATTCAGTACTTC. Protein product: CASSQITGTVENIQYF.